This T cell receptor (beta chain) was profiled in a study of radiotherapy plus CTLA-4 blockade in lung cancer. For the study at large: Across the patients, objective responses occurred in more than 15%, and disease control in just over 30%.

As regards this clone: The antigen remains unidentified.

Germline values: CDR1 SGHDN, CDR2 FVKESK. The length of the CDR3 is 15 residues. The trim removed 1 base at V and 5 bases at J, leaving 6 bases unmatched. General study points: Once radiotherapy plus ipilimumab had been given, TCR clones derived from tumor expanded in blood.

Clones were read by immunoSEQ multiplex PCR, and TCRdb kept only the in-frame ones, dropping some. The table lists under 55,000 clones, 79% of them singletons. The chain uses TRBV14 and TRBJ2-5; 8 positions match TRBD2. The sequence was collected from a human donor with non-small cell lung cancer who had a partial response to radiotherapy plus ipilimumab. The sample was peripheral blood, taken from a patient treated with radiotherapy plus ipilimumab. CDR3 loop: CASSQVRAGVETQYF. For the CDR3, the DNA is TGTGCCAGCAGCCAAGTACGAGCGGGGGTTGAGACCCAGTACTTC. Variable domain in full (rest from reference TRBV14 and TRBJ2-5): EAGVTQFPSHSVIEKGQTVTLRCDPISGHDNLYWYRRVMGKEIKFLLHFVKESKQDESGMPNNRFLAERTGGTYSTLKVQPAELEDSGVYFCASSQVRAGVETQYFGPGTRLLVL.